These 18 T cell receptor beta chains came from one sample sequenced in a study of T cell responses to AZD1222 COVID-19 vaccine. Data came from immunoSEQ multiplex PCR; TCRdb stores just in-frame clones and leaves some out. The repertoire consists of 85,000 to 90,000 clones, with around 90% occurring once and the leading ten covering about a tenth. Specimen: peripheral blood, collected on day 0 of MenACWY control vaccination. The receptor source for this set is an adult in good health.

The chain is built from TRBV5-6 and TRBJ1-3; perhaps TRBD1 as D (5 bases). Germline values: CDR1 SGHDT, CDR2 YYEEEE. The V end was cut by 0 bases, the J end by 0 bases, with 10 bases between. This CDR3 region has 16 residues. The CDR3 loop is CASSLGGHLSGNTIYF. In nucleotides, the CDR3 is TGTGCCAGCAGCTTGGGGGGCCACCTCTCTGGAAACACCATATATTTT. Supplemented by reference TRBV5-6 and TRBJ1-3, the full variable domain reads DAGVTQSPTHLIKTRGQQVTLRCSPKSGHDTVSWYQQALGQGPQFIFQYYEEEERQRGNFPDRFSGHQFPNYSSELNVNALLLGDSALYLCASSLGGHLSGNTIYFGEGSWLTVV.

The chain couples TRBV30 to TRBJ1-5; 9 nucleotides agree with TRBD1. Germline CDR1 and CDR2: GTSNPN and SVGIG (reference sequence). J gave up 4 bases and V 3 bases, and 4 bases lay outside the gene matches. The length of the CDR3 is 14 residues. CDR3 bases: TGTGCCTGGAGGGGGACAGGGTCGAATCAGCCCCAGCATTTT. This encodes CAWRGTGSNQPQHF.

The CDR3 region is CSVGDDLGDGYTF. Written as DNA, the CDR3 is TGCAGCGTTGGAGACGATCTAGGGGATGGCTACACCTTC. The chain has TRBV29-1 and TRBJ1-2; possible D gene TRBD1, 5 bases. This CDR3 has 13 residues. The ends were cut back, 4 bases at V and 6 bases at J, with 15 bases in the middle. Germline CDR1 and CDR2: SQVTM and ANQGSEA.

J is TRBJ1-6 and V is TRBV7-2; D not certain. The CDR3 sequence is 12 residues long. Trimming removed 1 base from V and 9 bases from J, with 4 bases in between. Germline V gives CDR1 SGHTA, CDR2 FQGNSA. Here the CDR3 DNA reads TGTGCCAGCAGCTTAGTGAGTTCACCCCTCCACTTT. It is translated as CASSLVSSPLHF. The complete variable domain, with remaining parts taken from reference TRBV7-2 and TRBJ1-6, reads GAGVSQSPSNKVTEKGKDVELRCDPISGHTALYWYRQSLGQGLEFLIYFQGNSAPDKSGLPSDRFSAERTGGSVSTLTIQRTQQEDSAVYLCASSLVSSPLHFGNGTRLTVT.

The chain recombines TRBV15 with TRBJ1-4; a weak D match, TRBD1 (6 bases). Germline-derived CDR1 and CDR2 are LNHNV and YYDKDF (reference sequence). Trimming pared 1 base from V and 5 bases from J, leaving 11 bases between. This CDR3 comprises 15 residues. CDR3 sequence reads: CATSRGQALNEKLFF. The CDR3 nucleotides are TGTGCCACCAGCAGAGGACAGGCCCTAAATGAAAAACTGTTTTTT.

The rearrangement joins TRBV19 to TRBJ1-5, with a weak D call TRBD1 (6 bases). Between the trimmed V and J ends, which lost 6 bases and 4 bases, there was a span of 16 bases. CDR3 length: 15 amino acids. Looked up from germline, CDR1 is LNHDA and CDR2 is SQIVND (reference sequence). Here the CDR3 reads CASRTRGGQNQPQHF. The CDR3 coding sequence is TGTGCCAGTAGAACCAGAGGGGGGCAAAATCAGCCCCAGCATTTT. The full variable domain, its missing parts supplied by reference TRBV19 and TRBJ1-5, is DGGITQSPKYLFRKEGQNVTLSCEQNLNHDAMYWYRQDPGQGLRLIYYSQIVNDFQKGDIAEGYSVSREKKESFPLTVTSAQKNPTAFYLCASRTRGGQNQPQHFGDGTRLSIL.

V usage is TRBV2 and J usage is TRBJ1-3; D unclear. The V and J ends lost 3 bases and 3 bases respectively, with 9 bases between them. This CDR3 is built from 14 residues. Germline V gene data show CDR1 as SNHLY and CDR2 as FYNNEI. The CDR3 coding sequence is TGTGCCAGCAGTGACCCAGAGTTTGGAAACACCATATATTTT. Translation gives CASSDPEFGNTIYF.

The rearrangement joins TRBV6-2 or TRBV6-3 to TRBJ1-1, with D unresolved. The germline V gene has CDR1 MNHEY and CDR2 SVGEGT. The germline V and J ends were trimmed by 5 bases and 5 bases, with 15 bases remaining between them. The CDR3 spans 14 residues. The CDR3, as DNA: TGTGCCAGCAGTCTGAGCGGACGAAAGACTGAAGCTTTCTTT. The encoded protein is CASSLSGRKTEAFF.

This chain links TRBV14 with TRBJ1-3; no clear D gene. V lost 5 bases to trimming and J lost 5 bases, with 7 bases between them. Germline V lookup: CDR1 SGHDN, CDR2 FVKESK. The CDR3 consists of 12 residues. The CDR3 DNA reads as TGTGCCAGCAGCATAAACCGAAACACCATATATTTT. It specifies CASSINRNTIYF. Filled out from reference TRBV14 and TRBJ1-3, the complete variable domain reads EAGVTQFPSHSVIEKGQTVTLRCDPISGHDNLYWYRRVMGKEIKFLLHFVKESKQDESGMPNNRFLAERTGGTYSTLKVQPAELEDSGVYFCASSINRNTIYFGEGSWLTVV.

The rearrangement joins TRBV29-1 to TRBJ1-2; D gene unclear. CDR3 size: 14 residues. CDR1 is SQVTM and CDR2 is ANQGSEA in the germline V gene. The ends were cut back, 0 bases at V and 5 bases at J, with 13 bases in the middle. The CDR3 region is CSVEDRGLRYGYTF. Written as DNA, the CDR3 is TGCAGCGTTGAAGATCGCGGGTTGAGATATGGCTACACCTTC.

This chain connects TRBV5-1 to TRBJ2-3; 7 nucleotides agree with TRBD2. Per germline, CDR1 SGHRS and CDR2 YFSETQ. Losses at the gene ends were 5 bases for V and 2 bases for J; bases not matched to a gene: 5. This CDR3 has 14 residues. CDR3 sequence reads: CASRQRDYTDTQYF. CDR3 in DNA: TGCGCCAGCAGGCAGCGGGATTACACAGATACGCAGTATTTT.

The chain has TRBV5-4 and TRBJ1-1; D ambiguous. CDR1 is SGHNT, CDR2 YYREEE, per germline (reference sequence). The CDR3 totals 13 residues. Trimming cost V 0 bases and J 4 bases, with 7 bases left between them. The CDR3 protein is CASSLDEVTEAFF. In nucleotides, the CDR3 is TGTGCCAGCAGCTTGGACGAGGTCACTGAAGCTTTCTTT.

The chain is built from TRBV19 and TRBJ2-7, with 8 nucleotides matching TRBD1. Germline V lookup: CDR1 LNHDA, CDR2 SQIVND (reference sequence). This CDR3 has 13 amino acids. V gave up 5 bases and J gave up 5 bases; unmatched junction bases: 5. The CDR3 protein is CASSARQGHEQYF. The CDR3 nucleotides read TGTGCCAGTAGTGCGAGACAGGGGCACGAGCAGTACTTC.

V is TRBV7-3 and J is TRBJ1-2, with D possibly being TRBD1 (6 bases). The CDR3 totals 14 residues. V lost 5 bases to trimming and J lost 7 bases, with 17 bases between them. In germline, CDR1 is SGHTA, CDR2 FQGTGA. CDR3 in amino acids: CASSPETTGSGYTF. Here the CDR3 DNA reads TGTGCCAGCAGCCCGGAGACAACAGGGTCTGGCTACACCTTC.

CDR3 sequence (DNA): TGCGCCAGCAGCGAGCGGGGGAACTCCTACGAGCAGTACTTC. Its protein product is CASSERGNSYEQYF. This sequence joins TRBV5-1 and TRBJ2-7; 8 nucleotides line up with TRBD2. The CDR3 extends over 14 amino acids. CDR1 and CDR2 (germline): SGHRS, YFSETQ. Trimming removed 4 bases from V and 0 bases from J; junction bases left unmatched: 3.

The genes are TRBV19 and TRBJ1-5; weak D call: TRBD1 (6 bases). Trimming removed 7 bases at V and 2 bases at J, with 9 bases between. The CDR3 runs 13 residues. CDR1 and CDR2 (germline): LNHDA, SQIVND (reference sequence). The CDR3 here is CASTNRGNQPQHF. Written as DNA, the CDR3 is TGTGCCAGTACGAACAGGGGCAATCAGCCCCAGCATTTT.

V is TRBV9 and J is TRBJ1-3; D call uncertain. Germline CDR1 and CDR2: SGDLS and YYNGEE. Trimming shortened V by 4 bases and J by 4 bases, and 9 bases separated the two germline ends. The CDR3 spans 13 residues. The CDR3 DNA is TGTGCCAGCAGCCTGACTAACGGAAACACCATATATTTT. Translation: CASSLTNGNTIYF. The full variable domain, completed using reference TRBV9 and TRBJ1-3, is DSGVTQTPKHLITATGQRVTLRCSPRSGDLSVYWYQQSLDQGLQFLIQYYNGEERAKGNILERFSAQQFPDLHSELNLSSLELGDSALYFCASSLTNGNTIYFGEGSWLTVV.

The rearrangement uses TRBV7-2 and TRBJ1-1; the D is unclear. The CDR3 contains 17 residues. V was clipped by 1 base and J by 1 base, with 16 bases between them. The germline V gene encodes CDR1 SGHTA and CDR2 FQGNSA. In DNA form, the CDR3 reads TGTGCCAGCAGCTTAGTCCCCCCAGGCGCAGGGAACACTGAAGCTTTCTTT. Amino acids: CASSLVPPGAGNTEAFF.